This T cell receptor (beta chain) originates from a study of shared clonotypes between healthy human individuals. At the level of the study: CD8 memory received one plate per donor, CD8 naive two, CD4 memory three and CD4 naive three.

TCRdb keeps only in-frame clones here, not all; method: immunoSEQ multiplex PCR. Among about 2 million clones, over 85% were seen once, and the ten largest hold more than 0.1%. The CDR3 has 11 amino acids. The germline gives CDR1 SGHAT, CDR2 FQNNGV. The ends were cut back, 2 bases at V and 8 bases at J, with 6 bases in the middle. The sequence was obtained from a man in his late teens or twenties in good health. Source material: naive CD4+ T cells sorted from blood. Subset reported: CD45RA+ positively selected. The gene calls are TRBV11-2 and TRBJ1-2; D unresolved. The CDR3 reads CASSLMGGYTF. Written as DNA, the CDR3 is TGTGCCAGCAGCTTAATGGGGGGCTACACCTTC.